Listed below are T cell receptor beta chains from one sample, sequenced in a study of blood T cell repertoires in COVID-19. The table came from immunoSEQ multiplex PCR; TCRdb's copy has only in-frame clones and leaves some out. The repertoire has 450,000 or so clones, around nine tenths of them found once; the top ten carry roughly 1.5%. The sample consisted of peripheral blood. The receptor source for this set is a woman aged 40 to 50 with COVID-19, enrolled during active disease. CDR3s include the opening cysteine and the closing phenylalanine or tryptophan. Each record gives: clone size, D gene, J gene, V gene, CDR3 protein, CDR3 DNA. A D gene is named only where the DNA matches it firmly. The size field is filled for only some rows; it gives once, few, many or a size class.

-,-,TRBJ1-2,TRBV19,CASNGIGTSYGYTF,TGTGCCAGTAATGGTATCGGGACATCTTATGGCTACACCTTC
-,TRBD1,TRBJ2-3,TRBV4-2,CASSPAGQGDTDTQYF,TGTGCCAGCAGCCCCGCAGGACAGGGGGACACAGATACGCAGTATTTT
few,-,TRBJ2-5,TRBV11-3,CASSPGLQETQYF,TGTGCCAGCAGCCCGGGACTTCAGGAGACCCAGTACTTC
-,TRBD1,TRBJ2-6,TRBV11-2,CASSLRGQGGATGANVLTF,TGTGCCAGCAGCTTAAGGGGACAGGGGGGAGCAACTGGGGCCAACGTCCTGACTTTC
-,-,TRBJ1-5,TRBV6-6,CASSPRGGVISNQPQHF,TGTGCCAGCAGTCCCCGGGGAGGGGTTATTAGCAATCAGCCCCAGCATTTT
-,TRBD1,TRBJ1-5,TRBV19,CATQEQGVRGQGGSNQPQHF,TGTGCCACTCAGGAACAGGGGGTCAGGGGGCAAGGGGGGAGCAATCAGCCCCAGCATTTT
-,-,TRBJ2-1,TRBV27,CASRTSYNEQFF,TGTGCCAGCAGGACTTCCTACAATGAGCAGTTCTTC
-,-,TRBJ2-2,TRBV28,CASITGAANTGELFF,TGTGCCAGCATAACAGGCGCCGCGAACACCGGGGAGCTGTTTTTT
-,TRBD2,TRBJ2-3,TRBV15,CATSRGTSGVYSGDTQYF,TGTGCCACCAGCAGAGGGACTAGCGGGGTTTACTCCGGAGATACGCAGTATTTT
-,-,TRBJ1-6,TRBV7-8,CASSLITQGGLNSYNSPLHF,TGTGCCAGCAGCTTAATCACACAGGGTGGTCTTAACTCCTATAATTCACCCCTCCACTTT
-,-,TRBJ2-1,TRBV4-1,CASSLTLPGGASYNEQFF,TGCGCCAGCAGCTTAACTCTTCCTGGCGGGGCCTCCTACAATGAGCAGTTCTTC
-,-,TRBJ2-7,TRBV6-1,CASSEARGRRGPYEQYF,TGTGCCAGCAGTGAGGCCAGGGGCCGAAGGGGCCCCTACGAGCAGTACTTC
-,-,TRBJ1-1,TRBV15,CATSRDVGGSTEAFF,TGTGCCACCAGCAGAGATGTTGGGGGGTCGACTGAAGCTTTCTTT
-,-,TRBJ2-2,TRBV11-3,CASSLQGLTGELFF,TGTGCCAGCAGCTTACAGGGGCTCACCGGGGAGCTGTTTTTT
-,-,TRBJ1-6,TRBV19,CASSMGQGNSPLHF,TGTGCCAGTAGTATGGGGCAAGGAAATTCACCCCTCCACTTT
-,-,TRBJ1-5,TRBV28,CASIPIMSNQPQHF,TGTGCCAGCATCCCTATAATGAGCAATCAGCCCCAGCATTTT
-,-,TRBJ1-6,TRBV30,CAWSILMVYDSPLHF,TGTGCCTGGAGTATCCTTATGGTCTATGATTCACCCCTCCACTTT
-,TRBD2,TRBJ2-7,TRBV4-3,CASSQVFGGAYEQYF,TGCGCCAGCAGCCAAGTGTTCGGGGGGGCGTACGAGCAGTACTTC
few,TRBD2,TRBJ2-3,TRBV12-5,CASGFTLAAYTDTQYF,TGTGCTAGTGGTTTCACCCTAGCGGCCTACACAGATACGCAGTATTTT
-,-,TRBJ1-3,TRBV4-3,CASSQGPYSGNTIYF,TGCGCCAGCAGCCAAGGGCCTTACTCTGGAAACACCATATATTTT
-,TRBD1,TRBJ1-5,TRBV28,CASSLWGTDGNQPQHF,TGTGCCAGCAGTTTATGGGGGACAGATGGCAATCAGCCCCAGCATTTT
-,-,TRBJ1-5,TRBV21-1,CASSGVRNQPQHF,TGTGCCAGCAGCGGAGTGAGGAATCAGCCCCAGCATTTT
once,-,TRBJ2-7,TRBV7-2,CASSLDPVMTYEQYF,TGCGCCAGCAGCTTAGATCCAGTGATGACCTACGAGCAGTACTTC
once,TRBD2,TRBJ2-5,TRBV28,CASSLEGAGVETQYF,TGTGCCAGCAGTTTAGAGGGAGCGGGAGTGGAGACCCAGTACTTC
-,-,TRBJ2-5,TRBV29-1,CSSRPLSETQYF,TGCAGCTCGAGGCCCTTATCCGAGACCCAGTACTTC
-,TRBD1,TRBJ2-7,TRBV28,CASSPGQVLGYEQYF,TGTGCCAGCAGCCCCGGACAGGTCTTAGGTTACGAGCAGTACTTC
-,-,TRBJ1-2,TRBV9,CASSAQPSNYGYTF,TGTGCCAGCAGCGCCCAACCCAGTAACTATGGCTACACCTTC
once,-,TRBJ1-1,TRBV28,CASSPVVAATEAFF,TGTGCCAGCAGCCCCGTAGTCGCGGCCACTGAAGCTTTCTTT
-,-,TRBJ1-2,TRBV7-9,CASSLLREEDGYTF,TGTGCCAGCAGCTTACTAAGAGAGGAGGATGGCTACACCTTC
once,TRBD1,TRBJ2-6,TRBV12-5,CASGLFRQGLSGANVLTF,TGTGCTAGTGGTCTTTTTCGACAGGGCCTCTCTGGGGCCAACGTCCTGACTTTC
-,-,TRBJ1-3,TRBV6-5,CASSYSLPSSGNTIYF,TGTGCCAGCAGTTACTCGCTCCCGAGCTCTGGAAACACCATATATTTT
-,TRBD1,TRBJ1-6,TRBV2,CASSVLGQASSYNSPLHF,TGTGCCAGCAGTGTCCTTGGACAGGCCAGCTCCTATAATTCACCCCTCCACTTT
-,-,TRBJ2-2,TRBV28,CASKGGDTGELFF,TGTGCCAGCAAGGGGGGGGACACCGGGGAGCTGTTTTTT
-,-,TRBJ1-3,TRBV28,CASSPLRGTGNTIYF,TGTGCCAGCAGCCCCCTGAGAGGCACCGGAAACACCATATATTTT
once,-,TRBJ2-5,TRBV21-1,CARAGFQETQYF,TGTGCCAGAGCGGGTTTCCAAGAGACCCAGTACTTC
-,-,TRBJ1-1,TRBV6-6,CASSPGLGAFF,TGTGCCAGCAGCCCGGGACTAGGAGCTTTCTTT
once,-,TRBJ2-6,TRBV19,CASIARSGANVLTF,TGTGCCAGTATAGCGCGCTCTGGGGCCAACGTCCTGACTTTC
-,TRBD2,TRBJ2-2,TRBV13,CASSLGGAGGPHTGELFF,TGTGCCAGCAGCTTAGGAGGAGCGGGGGGCCCTCACACCGGGGAGCTGTTTTTT
once,-,TRBJ1-1,TRBV28,CASSLVTVNTEAFF,TGTGCCAGCAGTTTGGTGACAGTGAACACTGAAGCTTTCTTT
-,TRBD1,TRBJ1-6,TRBV6-4,CASSERTGSNSPLHF,TGTGCCAGCAGTGAACGGACAGGTTCTAATTCACCCCTCCACTTT
-,TRBD2,TRBJ2-5,TRBV2,CASLAEYQETQYF,TGTGCCAGCCTAGCGGAGTACCAAGAGACCCAGTACTTC